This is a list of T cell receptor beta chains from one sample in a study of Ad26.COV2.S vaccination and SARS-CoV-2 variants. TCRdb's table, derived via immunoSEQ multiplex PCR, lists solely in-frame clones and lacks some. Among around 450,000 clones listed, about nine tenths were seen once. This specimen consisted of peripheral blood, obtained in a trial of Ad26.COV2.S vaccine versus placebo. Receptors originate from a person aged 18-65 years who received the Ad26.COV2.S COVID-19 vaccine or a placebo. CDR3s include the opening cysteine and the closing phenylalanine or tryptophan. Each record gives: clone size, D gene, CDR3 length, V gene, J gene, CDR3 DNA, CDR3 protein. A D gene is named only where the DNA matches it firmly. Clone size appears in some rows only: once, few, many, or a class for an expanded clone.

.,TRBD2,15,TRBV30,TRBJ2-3,TGTGCCTGGGGGCTACTAGCGGGAGGGAGGAATACGCAGTATTTT,CAWGLLAGGRNTQYF
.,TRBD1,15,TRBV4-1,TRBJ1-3,TGCGCCAGCAGCCCGGGACAGGGGTACGAAAACACCATATATTTT,CASSPGQGYENTIYF
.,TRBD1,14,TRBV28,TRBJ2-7,TGTGCCAGCAGCTCGGGACAGGGGGACCACGAGCAGTACTTC,CASSSGQGDHEQYF
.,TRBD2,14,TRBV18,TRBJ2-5,TGTGCCAGCTCACCCGGGACTAGCGGGGAGACCCAGTACTTC,CASSPGTSGETQYF
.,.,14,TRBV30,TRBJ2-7,TGTGCCTGGAGCGTTGGAGGGGGCTCCTACGAGCAGTACTTC,CAWSVGGGSYEQYF
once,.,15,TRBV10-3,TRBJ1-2,TGTGCCATCACATCTAGGCAGATGGGAATCGACGGCTACACCTTC,CAITSRQMGIDGYTF
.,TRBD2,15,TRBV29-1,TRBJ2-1,TGCAGCGCGGGGACTAGCGGGAGCTCCTACAATGAGCAGTTCTTC,CSAGTSGSSYNEQFF
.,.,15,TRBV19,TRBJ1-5,TGTGCCAGCCCGCGATCCCCGCCGGGTCGTCAGCCCCAGCATTTT,CASPRSPPGRQPQHF
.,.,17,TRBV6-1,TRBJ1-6,TGTGCCAGCAGTGAAGCTTGGGGCCCTCTCTATAATTCACCCCTCCACTTT,CASSEAWGPLYNSPLHF
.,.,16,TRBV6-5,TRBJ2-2,TGTGCCAGCAGTTACTCGAGGTTCCCAATTATCGGGGAGCTGTTTTTT,CASSYSRFPIIGELFF
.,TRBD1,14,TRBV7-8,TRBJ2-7,TGTGCCAGCAGACCTGGACAGGGTTTTCCCGAGCAGTACTTC,CASRPGQGFPEQYF